This T cell receptor (beta chain) was documented in a study of response to subunit inactivated influenza vaccine. Overall study findings and caveats: Authors suggested that a seasonal influenza vaccination recruits few new T cells each time.

A single record per CDR3 protein comes from TCRdb applying MiXCR to the RT-PCR reads. This repertoire shows 800,000 to 1,000,000 distinct CDR3 sequences, approximately 22% found once; its top ten account for about a tenth. This clonotype showed up just once. What it binds is not known. The CDR3 has 14 amino acids. Germline-derived CDR1 and CDR2 are LGHNT and FRNRAP. After removal of 6 bases from V and 6 bases from J, the junction contained 7 bases not matched to a gene. This TCR derives from a man aged 50 to 60 who received an inactivated influenza vaccine. The input for sequencing was PBMCs from blood, taken around 5 days after vaccination. The genes are TRBV12-5 and TRBJ1-1, with TRBD1 matching 10 bases. CDR3 coding DNA: TGTGCTAGTGGCACCGGGACAGGGGCGGCTGAAGCTTTCTTT. Translation: CASGTGTGAAEAFF.